This TCR beta chain is from a study of T cell responses to AZD1222 COVID-19 vaccine. Study-level results: Mostly white British, mostly female donors; authors suggested clonal diversity may be underestimated. Baseline seropositives among AZD1222 recipients totaled only five to seven. Spike was spanned by vaccine-associated CD4 TCRs, with dominance at 160-218 and 743-854.

A note on this clone: The antigen remains unidentified.

The analysis combined second doses at about 4 or about 12 weeks. The data were produced by immunoSEQ multiplex PCR, yet TCRdb's version contains in-frame clones alone and is incomplete. The table lists 150,000 to 200,000 clones, 92% of them singletons, with about 1.5% in the top ten. Looked up from germline, CDR1 is MNHEY and CDR2 is SVGAGI. This CDR3 has 15 amino acids. Trimming took 6 bases from V and 2 from J, leaving 16 bases between them. The specimen comprised peripheral blood, sampled 28 days after the second AZD1222 dose. The receptor comes from an adult who received the AZD1222 COVID-19 vaccine. V and J are TRBV6-5 and TRBJ1-1, with D possibly being TRBD1 (6 bases). This CDR3 reads CASSLLDRFNTEAFF. Written as DNA, the CDR3 is TGTGCCAGCAGCCTCTTGGACAGATTCAACACTGAAGCTTTCTTT.